Detailed here is one T cell receptor beta chain. Its specificity is not known. The PCR ran on 60 Vbeta and 13 Jbeta primers. Some clones are missing from TCRdb's copy, which holds only in-frame ones; the method was immunoSEQ multiplex PCR. The sample has about 140,000 clones, roughly 80% seen once; the top ten hold 4.5% to 6%. The data stem from a study of cytomegalovirus exposure and HLA in healthy donors. Background on the study: Of 300 to 500 genotyped donors, roughly 81% grouped in the Caucasian-associated ancestry cluster. Study outcomes and limitations: Among the most significant clusters, several appeared linked to common viral pathogens in a later analysis. Later on, analysis showed that most CMV-associated TCR beta chains appeared to be HLA-restricted. The study recorded 164 TCR beta chains that were cytomegalovirus-associated.

The CDR3 contains 14 residues. Trimming removed 0 bases from V and 3 bases from J, with 8 bases in between. The germline V gene encodes CDR1 SGHTA and CDR2 FQGNSA. The chain uses TRBV7-2 and TRBJ1-2; D unclear. This clonotype was obtained from a male donor in good health and CMV-seronegative. Sample: PBMCs. The CDR3 DNA follows: TGTGCCAGCAGCTTAGCGCAGAAGTACTATGGCTACACCTTC. It is translated as CASSLAQKYYGYTF.